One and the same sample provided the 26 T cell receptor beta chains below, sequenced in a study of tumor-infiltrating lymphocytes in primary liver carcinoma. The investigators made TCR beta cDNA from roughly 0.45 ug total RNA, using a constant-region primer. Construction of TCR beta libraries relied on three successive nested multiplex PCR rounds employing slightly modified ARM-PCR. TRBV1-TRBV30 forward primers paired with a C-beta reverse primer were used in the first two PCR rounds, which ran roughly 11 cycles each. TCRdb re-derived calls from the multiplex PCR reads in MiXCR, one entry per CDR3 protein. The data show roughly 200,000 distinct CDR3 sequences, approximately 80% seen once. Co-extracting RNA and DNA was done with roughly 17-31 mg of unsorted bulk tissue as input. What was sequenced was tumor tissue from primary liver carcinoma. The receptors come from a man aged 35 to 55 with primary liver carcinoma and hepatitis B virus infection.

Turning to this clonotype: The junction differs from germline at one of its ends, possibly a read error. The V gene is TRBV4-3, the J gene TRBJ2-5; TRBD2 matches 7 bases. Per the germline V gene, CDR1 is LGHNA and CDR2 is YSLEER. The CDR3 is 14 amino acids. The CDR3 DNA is TGCGCCATCAGCCCAAACTGGGGGGGGGAGACCAAGTACTTC. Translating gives CAISPNWGGETKYF.

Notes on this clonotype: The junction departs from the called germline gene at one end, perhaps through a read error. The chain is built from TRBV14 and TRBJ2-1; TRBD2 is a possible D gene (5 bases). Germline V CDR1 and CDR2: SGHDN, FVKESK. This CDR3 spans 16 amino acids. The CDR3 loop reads CASSAVSGRVNNEKFF. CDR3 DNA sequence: TGTGCCAGCAGTGCCGTATCGGGAAGGGTAAACAATGAGAAGTTCTTC.

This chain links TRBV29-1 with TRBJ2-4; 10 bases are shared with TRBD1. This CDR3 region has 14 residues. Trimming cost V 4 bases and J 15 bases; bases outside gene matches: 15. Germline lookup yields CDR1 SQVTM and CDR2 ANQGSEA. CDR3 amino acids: CSVGGGQGTNIRYF. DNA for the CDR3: TGCAGCGTTGGTGGGGGACAGGGGACAAACATCCGGTACTTC.

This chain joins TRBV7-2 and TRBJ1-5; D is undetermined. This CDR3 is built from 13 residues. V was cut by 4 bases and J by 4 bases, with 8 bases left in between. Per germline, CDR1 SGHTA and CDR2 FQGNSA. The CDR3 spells CASSSTNNQPQHF. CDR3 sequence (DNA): TGTGCCAGCAGCTCAACCAATAATCAGCCCCAGCATTTT.

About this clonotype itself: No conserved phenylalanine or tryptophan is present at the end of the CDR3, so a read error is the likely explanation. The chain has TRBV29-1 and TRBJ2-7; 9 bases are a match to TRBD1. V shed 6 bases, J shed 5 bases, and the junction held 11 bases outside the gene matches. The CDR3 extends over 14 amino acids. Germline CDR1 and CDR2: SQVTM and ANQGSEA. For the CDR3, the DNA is TGCAGCGTCACGGTTGGGACAGGGAACGACGAGCAGTACCTC. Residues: CSVTVGTGNDEQYL.

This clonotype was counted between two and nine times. This CDR3 reads CANSEDRVVNEQFF. The CDR3 nucleotides are TGTGCTAACAGTGAGGACAGGGTGGTAAATGAGCAGTTCTTC. This chain joins TRBV6-5 and TRBJ2-1; 8 nucleotides match TRBD1. The CDR3 totals 14 residues. Germline loops: CDR1 MNHEY, CDR2 SVGAGI.

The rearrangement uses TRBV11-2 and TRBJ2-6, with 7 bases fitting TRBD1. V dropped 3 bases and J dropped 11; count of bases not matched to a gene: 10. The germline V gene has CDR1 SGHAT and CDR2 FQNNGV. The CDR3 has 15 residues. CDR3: CASSFDRVGTDVLTF. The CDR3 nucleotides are TGTGCCAGCAGCTTCGACAGGGTTGGAACCGACGTCCTGACTTTC.

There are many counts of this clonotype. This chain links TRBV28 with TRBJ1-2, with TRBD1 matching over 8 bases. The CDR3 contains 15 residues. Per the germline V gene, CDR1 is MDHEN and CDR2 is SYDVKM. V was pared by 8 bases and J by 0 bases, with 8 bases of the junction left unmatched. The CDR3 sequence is CASRGQGLANYGYTF. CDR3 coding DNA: TGTGCCAGCCGTGGACAGGGCCTAGCTAACTATGGCTACACCTTC.

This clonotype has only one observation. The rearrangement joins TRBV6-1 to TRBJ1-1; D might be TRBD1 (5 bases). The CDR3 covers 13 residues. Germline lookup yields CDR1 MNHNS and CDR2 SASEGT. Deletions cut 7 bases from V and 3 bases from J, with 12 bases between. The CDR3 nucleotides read TGTGCCAGCACCAGGGTATGGGACACTGAAGCTTTCTTT. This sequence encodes CASTRVWDTEAFF.

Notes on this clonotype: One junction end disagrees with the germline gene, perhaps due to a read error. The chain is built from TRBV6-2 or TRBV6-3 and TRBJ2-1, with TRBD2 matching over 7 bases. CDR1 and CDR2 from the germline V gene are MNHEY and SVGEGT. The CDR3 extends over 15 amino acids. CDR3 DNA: TGTGTCAGCAGCATCGGACTAAGCGGGAACGGTGAGCAGTTCTTC. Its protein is CVSSIGLSGNGEQFF.

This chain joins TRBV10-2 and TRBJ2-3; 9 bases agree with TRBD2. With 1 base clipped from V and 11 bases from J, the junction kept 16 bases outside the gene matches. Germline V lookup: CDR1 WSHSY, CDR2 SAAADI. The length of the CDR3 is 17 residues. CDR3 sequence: CASSELQGLAITVMQYF. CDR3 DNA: TGCGCCAGCAGTGAGTTACAGGGACTAGCTATCACAGTTATGCAGTATTTT.

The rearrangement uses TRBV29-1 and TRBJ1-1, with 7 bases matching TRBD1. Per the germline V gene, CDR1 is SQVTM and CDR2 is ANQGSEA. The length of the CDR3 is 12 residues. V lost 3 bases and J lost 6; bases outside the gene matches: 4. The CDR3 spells CSVDQGDAEAFF. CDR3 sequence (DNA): TGCAGCGTTGATCAGGGGGACGCTGAAGCTTTCTTT. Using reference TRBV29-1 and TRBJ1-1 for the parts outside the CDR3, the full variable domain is SAVISQKPSRDICQRGTSLTIQCQVDSQVTMMFWYRQQPGQSLTLIATANQGSEATYESGFVIDKFPISRPNLTFSTLTVSNMSPEDSSIYLCSVDQGDAEAFFGQGTRLTVV.

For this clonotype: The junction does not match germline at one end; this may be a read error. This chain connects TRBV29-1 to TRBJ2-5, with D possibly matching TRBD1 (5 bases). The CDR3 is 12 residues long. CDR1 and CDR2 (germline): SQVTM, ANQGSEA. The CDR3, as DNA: TGCAGTGGTATGGACAATGGAGAGATCCAGTACTTC. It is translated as CSGMDNGEIQYF.

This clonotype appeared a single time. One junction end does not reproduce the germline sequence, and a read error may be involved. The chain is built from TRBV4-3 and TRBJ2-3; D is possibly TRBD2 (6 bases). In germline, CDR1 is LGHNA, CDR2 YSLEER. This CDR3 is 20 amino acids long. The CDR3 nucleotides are TGCGCCAGCGCCCAATACGGTGGACCCACGGGAGATCGAAGCACGGATACGCAGTATTTT. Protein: CASAQYGGPTGDRSTDTQYF.

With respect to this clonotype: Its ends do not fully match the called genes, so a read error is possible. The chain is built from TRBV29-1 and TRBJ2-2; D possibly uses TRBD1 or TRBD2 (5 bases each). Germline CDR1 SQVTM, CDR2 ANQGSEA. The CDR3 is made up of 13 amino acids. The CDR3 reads CSVEITGAGELLF. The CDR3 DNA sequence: TGCAGCGTTGAGATAACAGGTGCCGGGGAGCTGCTTTTT.

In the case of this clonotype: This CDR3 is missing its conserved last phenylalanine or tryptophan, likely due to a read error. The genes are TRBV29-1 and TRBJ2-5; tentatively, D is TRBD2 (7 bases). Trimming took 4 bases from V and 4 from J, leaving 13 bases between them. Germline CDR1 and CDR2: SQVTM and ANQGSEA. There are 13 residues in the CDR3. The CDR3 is CSVGDGGRETQYL. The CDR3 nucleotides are TGCAGCGTTGGGGACGGGGGGCGAGAGACCCAGTACTTG.

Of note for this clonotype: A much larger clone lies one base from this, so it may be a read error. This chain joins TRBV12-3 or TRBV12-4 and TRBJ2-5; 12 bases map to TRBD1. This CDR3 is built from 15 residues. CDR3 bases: TGTGCCAGCAGTTCGGGACAGGGGGCGCGGGACACCCAGCACTTC. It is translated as CASSSGQGARDTQHF.

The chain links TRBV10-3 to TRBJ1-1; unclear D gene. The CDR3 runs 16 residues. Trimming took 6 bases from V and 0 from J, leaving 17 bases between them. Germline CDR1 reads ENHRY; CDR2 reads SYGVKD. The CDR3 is CAIRGSSQRLNTEAFF. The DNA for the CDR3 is TGTGCCATCAGGGGGAGCTCACAGAGGTTGAACACTGAAGCTTTCTTT.

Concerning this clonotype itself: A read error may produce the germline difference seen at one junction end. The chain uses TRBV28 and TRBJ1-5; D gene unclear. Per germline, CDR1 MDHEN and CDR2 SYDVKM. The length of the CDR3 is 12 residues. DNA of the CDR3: TGTGCCAGCAATTTAAGGTCTCAGCTCCAGCATTTT. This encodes CASNLRSQLQHF.

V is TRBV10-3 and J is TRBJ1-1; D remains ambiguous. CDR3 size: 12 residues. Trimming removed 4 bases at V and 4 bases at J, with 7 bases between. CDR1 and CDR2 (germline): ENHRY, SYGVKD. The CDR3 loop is CAISGSSTEAFF. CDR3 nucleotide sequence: TGTGCCATCAGTGGTTCGTCCACTGAAGCTTTCTTT.

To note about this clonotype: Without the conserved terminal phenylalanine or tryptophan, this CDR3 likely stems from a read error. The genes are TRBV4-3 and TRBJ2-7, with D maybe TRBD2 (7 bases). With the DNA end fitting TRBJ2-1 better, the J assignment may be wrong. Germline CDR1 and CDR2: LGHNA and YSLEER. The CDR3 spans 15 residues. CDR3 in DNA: TGCGCCAGCAGCCAGGATAGGGGGGCGGGAGACGAGCAGTTCTTG. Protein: CASSQDRGAGDEQFL.

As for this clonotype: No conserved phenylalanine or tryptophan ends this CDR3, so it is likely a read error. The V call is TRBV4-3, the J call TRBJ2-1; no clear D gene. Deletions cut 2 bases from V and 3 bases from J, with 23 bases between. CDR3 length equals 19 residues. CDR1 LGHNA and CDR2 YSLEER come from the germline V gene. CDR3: CASSQLPYQDVAHYNEQFI. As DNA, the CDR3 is TGCGCCAGCAGCCAACTCCCATATCAGGACGTGGCACACTACAATGAGCAGTTCATC.

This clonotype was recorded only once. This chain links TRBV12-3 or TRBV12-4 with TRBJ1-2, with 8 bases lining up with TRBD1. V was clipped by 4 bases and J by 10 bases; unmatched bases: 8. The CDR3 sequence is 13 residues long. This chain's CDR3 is CASSSWDRRDYTF. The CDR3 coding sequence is TGTGCCAGCAGTTCATGGGACAGGAGGGACTACACCTTC.

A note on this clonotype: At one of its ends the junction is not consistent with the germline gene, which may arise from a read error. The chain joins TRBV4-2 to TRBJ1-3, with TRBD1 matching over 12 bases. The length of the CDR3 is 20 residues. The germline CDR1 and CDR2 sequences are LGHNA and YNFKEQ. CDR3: CASSQGRDRGLTLSGNIICF. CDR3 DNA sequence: TGTGCCAGCAGCCAAGGCCGGGACAGGGGGCTTACTCTCTCTGGAAACATCATATGTTTT.

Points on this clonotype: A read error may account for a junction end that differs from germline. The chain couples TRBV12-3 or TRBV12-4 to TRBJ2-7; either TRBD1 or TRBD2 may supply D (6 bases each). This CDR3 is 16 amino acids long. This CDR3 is CASSLMGGLRPYKQYF. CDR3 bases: TGTGCCAGCAGTTTAATGGGGGGCCTAAGACCCTACAAGCAATACTTC.

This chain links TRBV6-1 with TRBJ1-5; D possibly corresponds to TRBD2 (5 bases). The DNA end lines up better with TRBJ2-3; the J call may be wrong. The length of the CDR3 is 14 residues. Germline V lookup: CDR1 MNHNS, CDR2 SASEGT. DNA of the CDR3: TGTGCCAGCAGTGAACGGGGAAAGGATCAGCCCCAGTATTTT. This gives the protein CASSERGKDQPQYF.